These T cell receptor beta chains were read from a single sample in a study of T-cell reconstitution after alpha-beta-depleted transplantation in children. TCRdb re-called the PCR reads through MiXCR, storing one row per CDR3 protein. The repertoire holds 120,000 to 150,000 distinct CDR3 sequences, about 9% seen once, with less than 20% in the top ten. Sample: PBMCs, mostly from graft donor cells, taken 180 days after TCRalphabeta/CD19-depleted stem cell transplant. These TCRs come from a female patient aged 2 to 10 who had a stem cell transplant for congenital amegakaryocytic thrombocytopenia, so the T cells may come from the graft donor. The CDR3 runs from the conserved cysteine through the conserved F or W. Each record gives: clone size, D gene, J gene, V gene, CDR3 protein, CDR3 DNA. D genes are given only for firm matches. Only some rows state a clone size, as once, few, many or a class for expanded clones.

>many|.|TRBJ1-2|TRBV15
CATSRDLGQPIYGYTF
TGTGCCACCAGCAGAGATTTAGGACAACCAATCTATGGCTACACCTTC
>few|TRBD1|TRBJ1-2|TRBV6-1
CASGRGRGYGYTF
TGTGCCAGCGGCAGGGGGCGAGGTTATGGCTACACCTTC
>many|TRBD1|TRBJ1-6|TRBV5-1
CASSSGQGGSPLHF
TGCGCCAGCAGCTCGGGACAGGGGGGTTCACCCCTCCACTTT
>many|.|TRBJ2-2|TRBV7-3
CASSSGRGLGTGELFF
TGTGCCAGCAGCTCCGGGCGGGGGCTTGGTACCGGGGAGCTGTTTTTT
>.|.|TRBJ2-7|TRBV6-1
CASIPRDTSYEQYF
TGTGCCAGCATACCCCGGGACACCTCCTACGAGCAGTACTTC
>many|.|TRBJ2-1|TRBV5-1
CASRMGQGPSSYNEQFF
TGCGCCAGCAGAATGGGGCAGGGGCCGAGCTCCTACAATGAGCAGTTCTTC
>.|.|TRBJ2-5|TRBV3-1
CASSQEVPRRGTQYF
TGTGCCAGCAGCCAAGAAGTTCCACGAAGGGGGACCCAGTACTTC
>many|.|TRBJ2-1|TRBV28
CASNRVPYNEQFF
TGTGCCAGCAACCGGGTACCCTACAATGAGCAGTTCTTC
>many|TRBD2|TRBJ2-1|TRBV7-3
CASSLAGGADEQFF
TGTGCCAGCAGCCTAGCGGGAGGCGCGGATGAGCAGTTCTTC
>many|.|TRBJ1-1|TRBV20-1
CSAKVMGQNTEAFF
TGCAGTGCTAAGGTCATGGGGCAGAACACTGAAGCTTTCTTT
>.|.|TRBJ2-7|TRBV20-1
CSAARGGGQAEQYF
TGCAGTGCAGCCAGAGGGGGGGGCCAGGCCGAGCAGTACTTC
>.|.|TRBJ2-1|TRBV18
CASSPSSLRNNEQFF
TGTGCCAGCTCACCATCCAGCCTTAGGAACAATGAGCAGTTCTTC
>.|.|TRBJ2-5|TRBV28
CASSPAVGGGETQYF
TGTGCCAGCAGTCCGGCAGTGGGGGGCGGTGAGACCCAGTACTTC
>few|TRBD1|TRBJ1-2|TRBV20-1
CSARDSQGANYGYTF
TGCAGTGCTAGAGATTCCCAGGGGGCTAACTATGGCTACACCTTC
>few|TRBD2|TRBJ2-5|TRBV2
CAILPGGLQETQYF
TGTGCTATCCTCCCGGGAGGGCTACAAGAGACCCAGTACTTC
>few|.|TRBJ2-2|TRBV12-3/TRBV12-4
CARAPRRERAGELFF
TGTGCCAGAGCACCTCGACGGGAACGGGCCGGGGAGCTGTTTTTT
>many|TRBD2|TRBJ2-1|TRBV12-3/TRBV12-4
CASRTNLLAAYNEQFF
TGTGCCAGCAGAACTAACTTACTAGCGGCCTACAATGAGCAGTTCTTC
>.|TRBD2|TRBJ2-3|TRBV5-1
CASSLAASGYTDTQYF
TGCGCCAGCAGCCTAGCCGCTAGCGGCTACACAGATACGCAGTATTTT
>many|.|TRBJ1-1|TRBV27
CASSRQVLGTEAFF
TGTGCCAGCAGTCGACAGGTATTAGGCACTGAAGCTTTCTTT
>many|.|TRBJ2-7|TRBV11-1
CASSLEGDGVLAYEQYF
TGTGCCAGCAGCTTAGAAGGTGATGGGGTTCTTGCCTACGAGCAGTACTTC
>many|.|TRBJ1-5|TRBV20-1
CSASSGDGYQPQHF
TGCAGTGCTAGCAGTGGGGACGGATATCAGCCCCAGCATTTT
>.|TRBD1|TRBJ2-3|TRBV14
CASSGTGVTDTQYF
TGTGCCAGCAGCGGGACAGGGGTCACAGATACGCAGTATTTT
>.|TRBD1|TRBJ2-4|TRBV18
CASSHPTGAKNIQYF
TGTGCCAGCTCACACCCGACAGGGGCCAAAAACATTCAGTACTTC
>many|.|TRBJ2-2|TRBV21-1
CASSKGQGSGELFF
TGTGCCAGCAGCAAGGGACAGGGTTCCGGGGAGCTGTTTTTT
>many|.|TRBJ1-2|TRBV11-2
CASGDSGFGYTF
TGTGCCAGCGGGGACTCGGGGTTTGGCTACACCTTC
>many|.|TRBJ2-7|TRBV28
CASSLTDAEQYF
TGTGCCAGCAGTTTGACGGATGCCGAGCAGTACTTC
>many|.|TRBJ2-7|TRBV28
CASTQGSPYEQYF
TGTGCCAGTACTCAGGGTTCCCCCTACGAGCAGTACTTC
>.|TRBD2|TRBJ2-3|TRBV11-2
CASSLEVAGWDTQYF
TGTGCCAGCAGCTTAGAGGTAGCGGGGTGGGATACGCAGTATTTT
>few|.|TRBJ1-2|TRBV4-2
CASSGQNYGYTF
TGTGCCAGCAGCGGACAGAACTATGGCTACACCTTC
>few|TRBD1|TRBJ1-6|TRBV7-9
CASSEQGFSPLHF
TGTGCCAGCAGCGAACAGGGGTTCTCACCCCTCCACTTT
>few|.|TRBJ2-2|TRBV5-1
CASSWSVGELFF
TGCGCCAGCAGTTGGTCTGTCGGGGAGCTGTTTTTT
>many|.|TRBJ2-5|TRBV27
CASSPTRSLGETQYF
TGTGCCAGCAGTCCGACCCGGTCCCTGGGAGAGACCCAGTACTTC
>many|.|TRBJ2-5|TRBV27
CASGGPRETQYF
TGTGCCAGCGGGGGTCCTAGGGAGACCCAGTACTTC
>few|TRBD1|TRBJ1-2|TRBV7-2
CASSLTPGQGRSYTF
TGTGCCAGCAGCCTGACACCGGGACAGGGGCGAAGCTACACCTTC
>few|TRBD2|TRBJ2-1|TRBV5-1
CASSSNPGLAGGDEQFF
TGCGCCAGCAGCTCGAATCCGGGACTAGCGGGGGGGGATGAGCAGTTCTTC
>many|TRBD1|TRBJ1-2|TRBV12-3/TRBV12-4
CASSPLRLDRGTGYTF
TGTGCCAGCAGCCCCTTAAGACTTGACAGGGGTACCGGCTACACCTTC
>many|.|TRBJ2-3|TRBV11-2
CASSLVGHGVLDTQYF
TGTGCCAGCAGCTTAGTTGGACATGGCGTTTTGGATACGCAGTATTTT
>many|.|TRBJ2-7|TRBV20-1
CSARGPVGREQYF
TGCAGTGCTAGGGGGCCAGTTGGTCGCGAGCAGTACTTC
>.|TRBD2|TRBJ2-7|TRBV6-1
CASSDPYGGAYEQYF
TGTGCCAGCAGCGACCCCTACGGGGGGGCCTACGAGCAGTACTTC
>few|.|TRBJ1-1|TRBV28
CASSAGPLYAFF
TGTGCCAGCAGTGCAGGCCCGTTGTATGCTTTCTTT